This TCR beta chain was identified in a study of response to subunit inactivated influenza vaccine. Study conclusions and caveats: T cells newly recruited by each seasonal influenza vaccination are few, the authors suggested.

A single record per CDR3 protein comes from TCRdb applying MiXCR to the RT-PCR reads. Of hundreds of thousands of distinct CDR3 sequences in the sample, approximately 13% were seen once. This CDR3 is built from 15 residues. V lost 0 bases, J lost 8 bases, and 17 bases lay in between. The germline CDR1 and CDR2 sequences are SGHRS and YFSETQ. As regards this clonotype: Its specificity is not known.

Here the sequenced sample was PBMCs from blood, taken around two weeks before vaccination. This sequence originates from a man between 45 and 60 years old who received an inactivated influenza vaccine. V is TRBV5-1 and J is TRBJ1-2; weak D call: TRBD1 (5 bases). CDR3 residues: CASSLAFADTLGYTF. CDR3 bases: TGCGCCAGCAGCTTGGCGTTTGCGGACACGCTCGGCTACACCTTC.